What follows is one T cell receptor (beta chain) and its context. Its target antigen remains unknown. Per-base qualities were not stored, and no clone one base away is much larger. The CDR3 measures 14 amino acids from cysteine to phenylalanine. Only the CDR3 DNA is retained, 42 bases long and in frame from the first base. CDR1 and CDR2 were assigned from the germline V gene (reference sequence) as LNHDA and SQIVND. Cut back by 6 bases and 1 base, the V and J ends lie 12 bases apart. The sample comes from a study of T cell repertoires in cytomegalovirus infection (dated by TCRdb to the late 2010s). General notes on the study: Donor HLA type was relevant to the analysis, because carriage of CMV infection together with the matching HLA type was indicated by public TCR beta signatures. General findings and caveats noted by the study authors: The ex vivo response was dominated by HLA-C-restricted CMV-specific TCR beta clonotypes, which also provided the single most frequent clonotype in two of eight donors. In both this cohort and an independent cohort of several hundred donors, the cumulative frequency of public TCR beta family members distinguished carriers of CMV infection plus the relevant HLA type.

The sequencer listed for this sample is Illumina HiSeq 1500. In TCRdb, the public reads were trimmed at Q25 with fastp and aligned with MiXCR, with productive beta chains retained. Rows are combined by CDR3 protein, so each entry shows the most common genes and DNA. This sample holds 400,000 or so distinct CDR3 sequences; 15% to 20% were observed only once. The ten largest clones capture about 10% of the sample. The chain is assembled from TRBV19 and TRBJ1-1; TRBD1 might be the D gene, on 6 matching bases. This sequence was found in a human donor in good health (CMV status not recorded). Some clones in this sample may be carry-over from other donors' samples. The sequenced sample consisted of PBMCs. The bases are TGTGCCAGTAGGAGGGGGACATCGAACACTGAAGCTTTCTTT. Translated, this is CASRRGTSNTEAFF.